This TCR beta chain emerged from a study of control samples from healthy donors and cancer patients. Using immunoSEQ multiplex PCR, the repertoire was profiled, and TCRdb retains in-frame clones only, with some absent. The profile shows around 89,000 clones, roughly four fifths of them singletons. The germline V gene encodes CDR1 SEHNR and CDR2 FQNEAQ (reference sequence). Trimming left V 2 bases short and J 9 bases short, with 13 bases between. The CDR3 contains 13 residues. This receptor was obtained from a woman in her sixties or seventies in good health. The V call is TRBV7-9, the J call TRBJ2-5; D may correspond to TRBD1 or TRBD2 (5 bases each). Sequencing was done on a sample of blood. CDR3 sequence (DNA): TGTGCCAGCAGCTTAACAGGACCGGAGGCCCAGTACTTC. Its protein product is CASSLTGPEAQYF. Variable domain in full (rest from reference TRBV7-9 and TRBJ2-5): DTGVSQNPRHKITKRGQNVTFRCDPISEHNRLYWYRQTLGQGPEFLTYFQNEAQLEKSRLLSDRFSAERPKGSFSTLEIQRTEQGDSAMYLCASSLTGPEAQYFGPGTRLLVL.